This entry concerns a single T cell receptor (beta chain). No cognate antigen has been identified for it. Base qualities are missing; no much larger clone stands one base away. The immunoSEQ Assay was used to sequence TCR beta CDR3 regions from DNA. In the original analysis: T cell density was computed as TCR beta template counts normalized to usable DNA estimated by amplifying housekeeping genes. The preseqR package was used to estimate richness by extrapolating to 400,000 templates for PBMC samples and to 120,000 templates for tissue samples. Clonality was defined by subtracting Pielou's evenness from one. Tissue-enriched TCRs were identified by differential abundance testing using productive amino-acid clonotypes, minimum total count 5 and alpha 0.1. The Jaccard Index and the Morisita Overlap Index were used to quantify repertoire overlap between compartments. GLIPH grouped TCR beta CDR3s together with public tetramer-defined viral CDR3s, and a viral motif had to include at least three viral sequences and also show V-gene enrichment. TCRdb took this table from immuneACCESS and kept in-frame rearrangements with V and J called. Such tables lack part of the clones; where checked against another copy, unresolved V genes explain under half of the gap, and the rest is unexplained. Clone size and the V and J calls come from that table; the DNA yielded D and trimming. A total of approximately 81,000 clones appear in this sample, 88% of them only once. The ten biggest clones cover 20% to 25% of the sample.

The CDR3, from cysteine to phenylalanine, totals 13 residues. The CDR3 DNA has 39 bases and is translated from base 1. The junction shows trimming of 5 bases on V and 6 bases on J, plus 11 bases between the germline ends. Via the germline V gene, CDR1 is SGHTA and CDR2 FQGTGA. These data belong to a study of T cells in localized non-small cell lung cancer (dated by TCRdb to 2019 to 2021). At the level of the whole study: Comparing tumors with uninvolved tumor-adjacent lungs, the study looked at the T cell repertoires of fewer than 250 patients with early-stage NSCLC. All 230 or so NSCLC patients in the cohort were treatment-naive and had localized lung tumors that were resected. NSCLC patients had a mean age of roughly 66 years, and 129 were male and about 98 female.

At diagnosis, tumor, uninvolved tumor-adjacent lung and peripheral blood were collected and then preserved as a mix of FFPE and fresh-frozen material. For TCR repertoire profiling, the blood samples were analyzed as peripheral blood mononuclear cells. What the research found in general, with its limitations: Longer overall survival was associated with higher blood T cell density, whereas shorter survival was associated with higher adjacent-lung clonality. Because the study design was exploratory, TCR variables were selected using unadjusted p-values without false-discovery rate correction. Uninvolved tumor-adjacent lung showed the highest T cell clonality, higher than tumor, which suggests more focused antigenic responses in the uninvolved tumor-adjacent lung. Because multi-region tumor sequencing was not done, intratumor heterogeneity could not be ruled out. A median of around 57 of the top 100 tumor clones were detected in paired uninvolved adjacent lung, and some 29 of these tumor clones were also found among the top 100 clones of the paired uninvolved adjacent lung.

This receptor was taken from a woman aged 35 to 69 with stage I squamous cell lung carcinoma. Rearrangement joined TRBV7-3 to TRBJ2-1; no D gene is confidently identified. The specimen comprised peripheral blood, sampled before any cancer treatment. The CDR3: CASSHGPRNEQFF. The DNA sequence follows: TGTGCCAGCAGCCACGGACCACGCAATGAGCAGTTCTTC.